This TCR beta chain came from a study of blood T cell repertoires in COVID-19. Study background: Material from acute and convalescent COVID-19 was sourced from the United States, Italy and Spain. From T cells, B-cell-depleted T cells, or PBMCs came the material, which was cDNA or gDNA.

The CDR3 sequence is 14 residues long. The V segment lost 5 bases and the J segment 15 bases; nucleotides outside the gene matches: 9. Germline values: CDR1 SNHLY, CDR2 FYNNEI. Original data processing: For nucleated cells, counts were estimated from reference gene primer amplification. Produced via immunoSEQ multiplex PCR; TCRdb's table is partial and in-frame only. V and J calls and clone size are copied from that table; D and trimming were computed from the DNA. The sample records 150,000 to 200,000 clones, approximately 80% being singletons. The material sequenced was peripheral blood. The sequence was obtained from a woman aged 45-59 years with active or convalescent COVID-19. The J gene is TRBJ2-1, the V gene TRBV2; 14 bases align to TRBD2. DNA of the CDR3: TGTGCCAGCAGTCCACCGGGACTAGCGGGGGTTGCGTTCTTC. Amino acid sequence: CASSPPGLAGVAFF.